One and the same sample provided the 11 T cell receptor beta chains below, sequenced in a study of shared clonotypes between healthy human individuals. Profiling relied on immunoSEQ multiplex PCR, and the TCRdb table lists in-frame clones only, not all of them. The repertoire includes around 1,900,000 clones, around 95% of them detected once, and 1.5% to 2% sits in the top ten. Positively selected for CCR7, the CD45RO-negative cells used as naive CD8 cells excluded terminally differentiated effector memory CD45RA+ cells. The sample was naive CD8+ T cells from PBMCs. The receptors were gathered from a man aged 18 to 30 in good health. Some clones in this sample may be carry-over from other donors' samples.

This chain connects TRBV4-1 to TRBJ1-1, with D unresolved. This CDR3 is built from 15 residues. Germline V CDR1 and CDR2: MGHRA, YSYEKL. Trimming removed 0 bases from V and 6 bases from J, with 14 bases in between. The CDR3, as DNA: TGCGCCAGCAGCCAAGATTCAAGGCGCGGCGCTGAAGCTTTCTTT. This codes for CASSQDSRRGAEAFF.

As concerns this clone: This sample includes further DNA sequences coding for the same CDR3. The chain has TRBV7-3 and TRBJ2-7, with TRBD1 identical over 8 bases. The germline CDR1 and CDR2 sequences are SGHTA and FQGTGA. This CDR3 contains 13 residues. Trimming took 3 bases from V and 4 from J; bases not matched to a gene: 2. The CDR3 loop reads CASSFGTGYEQYF. As DNA, the CDR3 is TGTGCCAGCAGCTTCGGGACAGGTTACGAGCAGTACTTC.

The chain is built from TRBV5-1 and TRBJ2-1, with D perhaps matching TRBD2 (6 bases). The length of the CDR3 is 20 residues. With 2 bases removed from V and 3 bases from J, the gap between germline ends came to 27 bases. Germline V gives CDR1 SGHRS, CDR2 YFSETQ. CDR3: CASSLIGESGVASHYNEQFF. In DNA, the CDR3 is TGCGCCAGCAGCTTAATCGGGGAGTCGGGAGTTGCGAGTCACTACAATGAGCAGTTCTTC.

The rearrangement joins TRBV30 to TRBJ2-1; maybe TRBD1 (6 bases). There are 14 residues in the CDR3. Per germline, CDR1 GTSNPN and CDR2 SVGIG (reference sequence). V lost 2 bases and J 10 bases, leaving 18 bases between the germline ends. CDR3 sequence (DNA): TGTGCCTGGAGTAGGGGACACGGCCTTATCGAGCAGTTCTTC. This codes for CAWSRGHGLIEQFF.

V is TRBV7-6 and J is TRBJ1-2; D might be TRBD1 (6 bases). CDR1 is SGHVS, CDR2 FNYEAQ, per germline. Trimming removed 1 base at V and 2 bases at J, with 17 bases between. CDR3 size: 17 residues. DNA for the CDR3: TGTGCCAGCAGCTTAGAGTCGACGGGACACCTAAACTATGGCTACACCTTC. This sequence encodes CASSLESTGHLNYGYTF.

CDR3: CATTPGHGYEQYF. The CDR3 DNA is TGTGCCACAACTCCGGGACACGGCTACGAGCAGTACTTC. V is TRBV2 and J is TRBJ2-7, with a tentative D call TRBD1 (6 bases). Per the germline V gene, CDR1 is SNHLY and CDR2 is FYNNEI. CDR3 size: 13 residues. Trimming pared 10 bases from V and 3 bases from J, leaving 16 bases between.

The genes are TRBV30 and TRBJ1-1; D remains ambiguous. V lost 4 bases, J lost 4 bases, and 13 bases lay in between. The CDR3 is made up of 13 amino acids. The V gene's germline CDR1 is GTSNPN and CDR2 SVGIG (reference sequence). CDR3 loop: CAWTMMYGTEAFF. DNA for the CDR3: TGTGCCTGGACGATGATGTATGGCACTGAAGCTTTCTTT.

J is TRBJ2-1 and V is TRBV6-1, with 10 bases matching TRBD2. The germline V gene has CDR1 MNHNS and CDR2 SASEGT. The CDR3 spans 15 residues. With V trimmed by 6 bases and J by 7 bases, 9 bases remained unmatched. The CDR3 reads CASSTGSGRVNEQFF. CDR3 DNA: TGTGCCAGCAGCACGGGGAGCGGGAGGGTTAATGAGCAGTTCTTC.

In its sample, this clone was seen once. The chain recombines TRBV7-3 with TRBJ2-1, with TRBD2 identical over 9 bases. There are 15 residues in the CDR3. V lost 8 bases, J lost 1 base, and 6 bases stayed unmatched. Per germline, CDR1 SGHTA and CDR2 FQGTGA. CDR3 bases: TGTGCCAGCGGACCTCTAGCGGGATCCTACAATGAGCAGTTCTTC. Residues: CASGPLAGSYNEQFF. The variable domain in full, completed from reference TRBV7-3 and TRBJ2-1, reads GAGVSQTPSNKVTEKGKYVELRCDPISGHTALYWYRQSLGQGPEFLIYFQGTGAADDSGLPNDRFFAVRPEGSVSTLKIQRTERGDSAVYLCASGPLAGSYNEQFFGPGTRLTVL.

The rearrangement joins TRBV15 to TRBJ2-2; 16 positions match TRBD2. The CDR3 loop spans 18 amino acids. Per the germline V gene, CDR1 is LNHNV and CDR2 is YYDKDF (reference sequence). Unmatched junction bases numbered 4, after V lost 2 bases and J lost 4 bases. DNA of the CDR3: TGTGCCACCAGCAGAAGTGGGACTAGCGGGAGGGTCACCGGGGAGCTGTTTTTT. This sequence encodes CATSRSGTSGRVTGELFF.

The chain couples TRBV5-4 to TRBJ2-1; 7 bases align to TRBD2. V dropped 4 bases and J dropped 6; count of bases not matched to a gene: 10. Germline CDR1 and CDR2: SGHNT and YYREEE (reference sequence). The CDR3 covers 15 residues. This CDR3 is CASSPWREKANEQFF. The CDR3 DNA sequence: TGTGCCAGCAGCCCTTGGCGGGAGAAGGCCAATGAGCAGTTCTTC.